Sequencing of this T cell receptor beta chain was carried out in a study of cytomegalovirus exposure and HLA in healthy donors. The overall study: Earlier sequencing of 150 million to 200 million T cells yielded around 100 million unique TCR beta sequences.

Broader study findings: Earlier analysis found most TCR beta V segments productive about 90% or about 30% of the time. Cytomegalovirus-associated status was assigned to 150 to 200 TCR beta chains.

The PCR was carried out with 60 Vbeta primers and 13 Jbeta primers. Data came from immunoSEQ multiplex PCR; TCRdb stores just in-frame clones and leaves some out. The sample has some 120,000 clones, about four fifths seen once; the top ten hold around 1.5%. From germline, CDR1 is GTSNPN and CDR2 SVGIG (reference sequence). This CDR3 comprises 13 residues. The V end was cut by 4 bases, the J end by 2 bases, with 8 bases between. About this clone itself: Its target is not known.

The chain joins TRBV30 to TRBJ2-2, with D hard to call. The sample was PBMCs. The receptor was derived from a woman under 30 in good health and CMV-seronegative. DNA of the CDR3: TGTGCCTGGAACAGCATCAACACCGGGGAGCTGTTTTTT. Amino acids: CAWNSINTGELFF.